This TCR beta chain was captured in a study of CD8 T cells in Susac syndrome. When the RNA was reverse transcribed, random hexamers were used with an input of about 0.5 to 1 ug. MiXCR, run by TCRdb on the immunoSEQ multiplex PCR reads, gives a single entry per CDR3 protein. The sample has a few hundred thousand distinct CDR3 sequences, 85% seen once; the top ten hold 0.21%. Germline CDR1 and CDR2: SGHVS and FQNEAQ. The CDR3 has 15 amino acids. V was cut by 3 bases and J by 3 bases, with 15 bases left in between. The authors carried out high-throughput sequencing of TCR beta. They applied it to CD8+ and CD4+ T cells obtained from blood.

The gene calls are TRBV7-8 and TRBJ2-7; D could derive from TRBD1 or TRBD2 (5 bases each). Sequencing was performed on CD8+ T cells from PBMCs. This clonotype was sampled from a human donor with multiple sclerosis. CDR3 DNA: TGTGCCAGCAGCTTGGAGCCGGGACCAGACTACGAGCAGTACTTC. Residues: CASSLEPGPDYEQYF.